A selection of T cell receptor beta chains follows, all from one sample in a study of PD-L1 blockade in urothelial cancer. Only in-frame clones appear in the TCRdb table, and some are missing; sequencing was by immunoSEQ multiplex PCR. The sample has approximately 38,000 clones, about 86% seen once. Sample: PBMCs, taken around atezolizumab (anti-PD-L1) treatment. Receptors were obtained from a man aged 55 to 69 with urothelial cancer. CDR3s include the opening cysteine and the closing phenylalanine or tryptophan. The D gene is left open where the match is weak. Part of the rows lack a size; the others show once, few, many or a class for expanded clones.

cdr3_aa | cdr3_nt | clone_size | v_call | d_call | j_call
CASSPIRQGGTGELFF | TGCGCCAGCAGCCCCATTCGACAGGGCGGCACCGGGGAGCTGTTTTTT | NA | TRBV5-1 | TRBD1 | TRBJ2-2
CSAALGQGWNEQFF | TGCAGCGCCGCACTGGGACAGGGCTGGAATGAGCAGTTCTTC | NA | TRBV29-1 | TRBD1 | TRBJ2-1
CASSQDLSTNEKLFF | TGTGCCAGCAGCCAAGACCTATCAACTAATGAAAAACTGTTTTTT | NA | TRBV4-2 | NA | TRBJ1-4
CASRGTGGHYGYTF | TGTGCCAGTAGGGGGACAGGGGGACACTATGGCTACACCTTC | NA | TRBV19 | TRBD1 | TRBJ1-2
CASSGRGLADQGETQYF | TGCGCCAGCAGCGGGAGGGGACTAGCTGACCAGGGAGAGACCCAGTACTTC | NA | TRBV5-1 | TRBD2 | TRBJ2-5
CAWSVSAGGVTGELFF | TGTGCCTGGAGTGTATCGGCCGGCGGGGTAACCGGGGAGCTGTTTTTT | NA | TRBV30 | NA | TRBJ2-2
CAWSTVWGYTF | TGTGCCTGGAGTACAGTGTGGGGCTACACCTTC | NA | TRBV30 | NA | TRBJ1-2
CASRNLASGGAIDTQYF | TGCGCCAGCAGGAATTTGGCTAGCGGGGGGGCAATAGATACGCAGTATTTT | NA | TRBV5-1 | TRBD2 | TRBJ2-3
CASSSTGGSYNSPLHF | TGTGCCAGCAGCTCGACAGGGGGCTCCTATAATTCACCCCTCCACTTT | NA | TRBV5-4 | TRBD1 | TRBJ1-6
CASSLVGTSGGASPNEQFF | TGTGCCAGCAGCTTAGTAGGGACTAGCGGGGGGGCCTCTCCAAATGAGCAGTTCTTC | NA | TRBV7-9 | TRBD2 | TRBJ2-1
CASGQGGYTF | TGTGCCAGTGGACAGGGTGGCTACACCTTC | NA | TRBV2 | TRBD1 | TRBJ1-2
CASRSGRVGNEQFF | TGTGCCAGTCGCAGCGGGAGGGTTGGGAATGAGCAGTTCTTC | once | TRBV19 | TRBD2 | TRBJ2-1
CAWSVLSPGSGYTF | TGTGCCTGGAGTGTTCTTTCCCCGGGGAGCGGCTACACCTTC | NA | TRBV30 | NA | TRBJ1-2
CASSREAATEAFF | TGTGCCAGCTCCCGAGAGGCCGCCACTGAAGCTTTCTTT | NA | TRBV18 | NA | TRBJ1-1
CASSLQSGSPYEQYF | TGTGCCAGCAGCTTACAGAGCGGGAGCCCCTACGAGCAGTACTTC | NA | TRBV11-2 | TRBD2 | TRBJ2-7
CASSSRTGGLRSTDTQYF | TGTGCCAGCAGCTCTCGGACAGGGGGCTTGAGGAGCACAGATACGCAGTATTTT | NA | TRBV5-4 | TRBD1 | TRBJ2-3